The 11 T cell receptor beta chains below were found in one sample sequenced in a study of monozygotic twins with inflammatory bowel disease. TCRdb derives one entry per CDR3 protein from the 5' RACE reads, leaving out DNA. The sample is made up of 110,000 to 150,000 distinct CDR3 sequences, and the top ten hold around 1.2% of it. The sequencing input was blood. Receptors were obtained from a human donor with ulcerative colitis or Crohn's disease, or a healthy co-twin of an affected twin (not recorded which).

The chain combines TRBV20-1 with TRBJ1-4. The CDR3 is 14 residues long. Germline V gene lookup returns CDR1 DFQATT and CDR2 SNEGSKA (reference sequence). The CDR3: CSAREGMRNEKLFF.

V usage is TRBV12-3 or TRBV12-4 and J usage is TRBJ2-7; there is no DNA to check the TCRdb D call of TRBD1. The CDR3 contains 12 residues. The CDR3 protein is CASKTGTYEQYF.

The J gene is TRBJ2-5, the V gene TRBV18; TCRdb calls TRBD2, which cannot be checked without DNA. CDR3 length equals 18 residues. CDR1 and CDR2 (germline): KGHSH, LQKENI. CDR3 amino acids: CASSPLAFSGSNGETQYF.

This CDR3 reads CASSLGDRGVATNEKLFF. This sequence joins TRBV5-1 and TRBJ1-4; as DNA is missing, the TRBD1 call by TCRdb cannot be tested. Germline-derived CDR1 and CDR2 are SGHRS and YFSETQ. This CDR3 has 18 residues.

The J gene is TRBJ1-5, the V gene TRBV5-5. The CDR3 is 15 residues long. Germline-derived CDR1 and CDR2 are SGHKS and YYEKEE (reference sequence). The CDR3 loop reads CASSARGDSNQPQHF.

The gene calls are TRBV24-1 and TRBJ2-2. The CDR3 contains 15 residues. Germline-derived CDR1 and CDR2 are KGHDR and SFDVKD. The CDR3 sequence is CATKSGIDNTGELFF.

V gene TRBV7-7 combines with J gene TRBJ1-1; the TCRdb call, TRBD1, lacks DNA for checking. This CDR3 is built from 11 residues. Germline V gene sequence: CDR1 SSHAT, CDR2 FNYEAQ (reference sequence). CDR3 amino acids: CASIDRGEAFF.

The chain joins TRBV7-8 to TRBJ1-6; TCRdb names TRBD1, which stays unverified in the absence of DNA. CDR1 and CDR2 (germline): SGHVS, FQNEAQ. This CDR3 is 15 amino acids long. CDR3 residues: CASTLGETGVSPLHF.

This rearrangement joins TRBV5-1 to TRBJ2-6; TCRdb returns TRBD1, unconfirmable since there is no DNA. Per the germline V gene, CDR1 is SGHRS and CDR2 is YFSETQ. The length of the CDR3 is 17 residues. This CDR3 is CASSFSTGGSGANVLTF.

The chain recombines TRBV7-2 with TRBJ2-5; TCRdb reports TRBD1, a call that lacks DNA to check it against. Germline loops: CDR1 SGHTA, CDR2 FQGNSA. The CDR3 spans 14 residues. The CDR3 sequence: CASSLEGGRETQYF.

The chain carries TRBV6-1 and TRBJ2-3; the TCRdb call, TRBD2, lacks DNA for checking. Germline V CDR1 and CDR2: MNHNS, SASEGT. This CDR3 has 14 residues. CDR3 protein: CASSAGLSTDTQYF.